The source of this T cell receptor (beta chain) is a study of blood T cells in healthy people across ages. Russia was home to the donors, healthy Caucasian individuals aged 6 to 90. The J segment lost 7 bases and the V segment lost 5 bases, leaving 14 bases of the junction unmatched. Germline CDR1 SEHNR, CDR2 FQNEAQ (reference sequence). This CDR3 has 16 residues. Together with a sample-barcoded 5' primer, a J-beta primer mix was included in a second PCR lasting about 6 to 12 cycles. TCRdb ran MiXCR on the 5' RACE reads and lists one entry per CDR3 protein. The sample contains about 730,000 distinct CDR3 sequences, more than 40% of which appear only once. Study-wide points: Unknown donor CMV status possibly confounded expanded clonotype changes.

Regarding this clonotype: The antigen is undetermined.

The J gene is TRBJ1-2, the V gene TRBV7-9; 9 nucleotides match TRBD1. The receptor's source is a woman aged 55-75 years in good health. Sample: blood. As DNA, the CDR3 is TGTGCCAGCAGCAAAAACCGGGACAGGGAAAAGGGTGGCTACACCTTC. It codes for CASSKNRDREKGGYTF.